One TCR beta chain is described in this entry. No antigen is known for it. The PCR was carried out with 60 Vbeta primers and 13 Jbeta primers. The protocol was immunoSEQ multiplex PCR, while the TCRdb copy is restricted to in-frame clones and leaves out a portion. The profile covers 200,000 to 250,000 clones, with around 73% appearing a single time and over 3.5% taken by the ten largest. Trimming took 7 bases from V and 0 from J, leaving 13 bases between them. The CDR3 length is 15 residues. Germline CDR1 SEHNR, CDR2 FQNEAQ (reference sequence). The data stem from a study of cytomegalovirus exposure and HLA in healthy donors. Regarding the study as a whole: Rarity held for most TCR sequences, but there were some public TCRs that occurred in many donors. Later on, an analysis tied around 17,000 TCR beta sequences to HLA alleles at 0.05 false discovery rate. About 87% or about 30% of the time was how often most TCR beta V segments were productive, according to an earlier analysis.

The rearrangement joins TRBV7-9 to TRBJ1-3; tentatively, D is TRBD1 (5 bases). Input material: PBMCs. This TCR derives from a male donor in good health and CMV-seronegative. This chain's CDR3 is CASTPATGSGNTIYF. The CDR3 DNA reads as TGTGCCAGCACCCCGGCCACAGGCTCTGGAAACACCATATATTTT.